These T cell receptor beta chains were read from a single sample in a study of breast tumors, draining lymph nodes, adjacent tissues. TCRdb reanalysed the multiplex PCR reads using MiXCR and keeps one entry per CDR3 protein. The data show about 270,000 distinct CDR3 sequences, more than 30% seen once. The sequenced sample was axillary lymph node tissue. The receptors stem from a female donor with breast cancer. Some clones in this sample may be carry-over from other donors' samples. CDR3s include the opening cysteine and the closing phenylalanine or tryptophan. D genes are given only for firm matches. Clone size is given for some rows only: seen once, a few or many times, or a class if the clone is expanded.

TRBJ1-1 | NA | NA | TRBV5-1 | TGCGCCAGCAGCTTGGTTGGGGGGCTTTTGGTGAACACTGAAGCTTTCTTT | CASSLVGGLLVNTEAFF
TRBJ2-7 | NA | many | TRBV5-1 | TGCGCCAGCCGGATCGGACAGCCCGGAAACGAGCAGTACTTC | CASRIGQPGNEQYF
TRBJ2-2 | NA | many | TRBV5-1 | TGCGCCAGCAGCTCTAGGCGGGGTCGGGGCACCGGGGAGCTGTTTTTT | CASSSRRGRGTGELFF
TRBJ2-7 | NA | NA | TRBV3-1 | TGTGCCAGCAGCCAAGACCAAAGGATCGGCGAGCAGTACTTC | CASSQDQRIGEQYF
TRBJ2-3 | TRBD2 | many | TRBV2 | TGTGCCAGCAGCGTACTAGCGGTAGCCACAGATACGCAGTATTTT | CASSVLAVATDTQYF
TRBJ2-7 | TRBD2 | NA | TRBV7-7 | TGTGCTAGCAGCTCGACGGGACTAGAATCCTACGAGCAGTACTTC | CASSSTGLESYEQYF
TRBJ1-4 | TRBD1 | many | TRBV20-1 | TGCAGTGCTAGAGATCAGGGGACAGATGAAAAACTGTTTTTT | CSARDQGTDEKLFF
TRBJ1-3 | NA | many | TRBV30 | TGTGCCTGGGAAAGAAACACCATATATTTT | CAWERNTIYF
TRBJ2-5 | NA | many | TRBV7-9 | TGTGCCAGCAGCCGAACTACAGGTCTCTTCGGTGAGACCCAGTACTTC | CASSRTTGLFGETQYF
TRBJ2-7 | TRBD2 | many | TRBV9 | TGTGCCAGCAGCCCGGGACTAGCGGTTTACGAGCAGTACTTC | CASSPGLAVYEQYF
TRBJ1-4 | NA | few | TRBV28 | TGTGCCAGCAGTTCACCGGGACATAATGAAAAACTGTTTTTT | CASSSPGHNEKLFF
TRBJ1-5 | NA | many | TRBV10-1 | TGCGCCAGCAGCCACCGACAGAATCAGCCCCAGCATTTT | CASSHRQNQPQHF
TRBJ2-3 | NA | NA | TRBV4-2 | TGTGCCAGCAGCCAAGACAGCACCACAGATACACTGTATTTT | CASSQDSTTDTLYF
TRBJ1-2 | TRBD1 | NA | TRBV10-3 | TGTGCCATCAGTGAGTCTAGGACAGGCCCCTATGGCTACACCTTC | CAISESRTGPYGYTF
TRBJ2-5 | NA | many | TRBV11-2 | TGTGCCAGCAGCTTAGATTACGGCGGCAGGAAGACCCAGTACTTC | CASSLDYGGRKTQYF
TRBJ2-7 | TRBD2 | many | TRBV12-3/TRBV12-4 | TGTGCCAGCAGGGGTAGCGGGTCCTACGAGCAGTACTTC | CASRGSGSYEQYF
TRBJ2-5 | NA | NA | TRBV4-1 | TGCGCCAGCGGCCCGGGGACCTTGATGGAGACCCAGTACTTC | CASGPGTLMETQYF
TRBJ1-1 | NA | NA | TRBV7-2 | TGTGCCAGCAGCTTATGGGCAGGGTCGAACACTGAAGCTTTCTTT | CASSLWAGSNTEAFF
TRBJ2-1 | NA | many | TRBV7-3 | TGTGCCAGCAGCTTAGCGGTTCCCTACAATGAGCAGTTCTTC | CASSLAVPYNEQFF
TRBJ2-7 | NA | many | TRBV7-8 | TGTGCCAGCAGCTTAGGTCCCGAGCAGTACTTC | CASSLGPEQYF
TRBJ1-1 | NA | NA | TRBV2 | TGTGCCAGCACGAGGGAGAGATCCACTGAAGCTTCCTTT | CASTRERSTEASF
TRBJ2-2 | TRBD2 | many | TRBV29-1 | TGCAGCGTCAGGACTAGCGGGTCTACCGGGGAGCTGTTTTTT | CSVRTSGSTGELFF
TRBJ2-5 | TRBD2 | NA | TRBV5-1 | TGCGCCAGCAGCTCCGGGACTAGCGGAGCACCCCAAGAGACCCAGTACTTC | CASSSGTSGAPQETQYF
TRBJ2-7 | NA | many | TRBV5-1 | TGCGCCAGCAGGATCGACCCGGCGGTCTACGAGCAGTACTTC | CASRIDPAVYEQYF
TRBJ2-2 | TRBD2 | NA | TRBV10-2 | TGCGCCAGCAGCCCGGCTAGCGGGAGTGCCGAGGAGCTGTTTTTT | CASSPASGSAEELFF
TRBJ1-4 | NA | many | TRBV20-1 | TGCAGTGCAACCGACAGTTCCAATGAAAAACTGTTTTTT | CSATDSSNEKLFF
TRBJ1-2 | NA | many | TRBV9 | TGTGCCAGCAACCCGACCGGGTCTAGCTATGGCTACACCTTC | CASNPTGSSYGYTF
TRBJ2-7 | TRBD2 | many | TRBV20-1 | TGCAGTGCGCCCTTAGCGGGGGCGGGCTACGAGCAGTACTTC | CSAPLAGAGYEQYF
TRBJ1-6 | NA | many | TRBV6-2/TRBV6-3 | TGTGCCAGCAGTGATAATTCACCCCTCCACTTT | CASSDNSPLHF
TRBJ2-4 | NA | many | TRBV29-1 | TGCAGCGCCCTCCTAGTCGACATTCAGTACTTC | CSALLVDIQYF
TRBJ1-1 | NA | once | TRBV9 | TGTGCCAGCAGCGTAGTTGTAGGGTCGGGCACTGAAGCTTTCTTT | CASSVVVGSGTEAFF
TRBJ1-4 | NA | NA | TRBV7-9 | TGTGCCAGCAGCGCGAGAGCAGCCTATAATACTGAAAAACTGTTTTTT | CASSARAAYNTEKLFF
TRBJ1-2 | NA | NA | TRBV3-1 | TGTGCCAGCAGCCAAGAACAGGGCAGGGGCTACACCTTC | CASSQEQGRGYTF
TRBJ1-1 | TRBD1 | NA | TRBV10-3 | TGTGCCATCAGTGAGAGGGAGGGGGCGGAAGCTTTCTTT | CAISEREGAEAFF
TRBJ1-4 | NA | NA | TRBV20-1 | NA | CSATSGSDNEQFFGPGKLFF
TRBJ2-1 | NA | many | TRBV9 | TGTGCCAGCAGCGTAGTAAACGGGAATGAGCAGTTCTTC | CASSVVNGNEQFF
TRBJ1-6 | NA | few | TRBV27 | TGTGCCAGCAGTTTACGGGAAAATTCACCCCTCCACTTT | CASSLRENSPLHF
TRBJ2-2 | NA | once | TRBV2 | TGTGCCAGCAGTGAAACCCCCCCCGGACGGGGCCCCGGGGAGCTGTTTTTT | CASSETPPGRGPGELFF
TRBJ2-1 | NA | NA | TRBV4-1 | TGCGCCAGCAGCCAAGGAGGGAATGAGCGGTTCTTC | CASSQGGNERFF
TRBJ2-1 | TRBD2 | many | TRBV19 | TGTGCCAGTAGTATTATTAGACTAGCGGGAGTACCCAATGAGCAGTTCTTC | CASSIIRLAGVPNEQFF
TRBJ2-7 | TRBD2 | many | TRBV6-1 | TGTGCCAGCAGTCCCGGGACTACGCACACTTACGAGCAGTACTTC | CASSPGTTHTYEQYF
TRBJ1-5 | NA | many | TRBV2 | TGTGCCAGCAGCAAGACAGGCAATCAGCCCCAGCATTTT | CASSKTGNQPQHF
TRBJ2-7 | TRBD1 | many | TRBV24-1 | TGTGCCACCAGTGACCTCCGGGACAGGGGGTCCTACGAGCAGTACTTC | CATSDLRDRGSYEQYF
TRBJ2-7 | TRBD2 | many | TRBV4-1 | TGCGCCAGCAGCCAAGAAACGGGGCGGGAGGGCCTAGGGGAGCAGTACTTC | CASSQETGREGLGEQYF
TRBJ2-7 | TRBD1 | many | TRBV12-3/TRBV12-4 | TGTGCCAGCAGATTGACAGGGGAAGCCAGCTCCTACGAGCAGTACTTC | CASRLTGEASSYEQYF